This T cell receptor beta chain was sequenced in a study of breast tumors, draining lymph nodes, adjacent tissues. This clonotype was seen many times. TCRdb re-called the multiplex PCR reads with MiXCR, one entry per CDR3 protein. The sample includes around 140,000 distinct CDR3 sequences, around a third of them seen just once. Axillary draining lymph nodes of breast cancer patients supplied the node samples. The sequenced sample consisted of axillary lymph node tissue. This TCR was sampled from a female donor with breast cancer. Some clones in this sample may be carry-over from other donors' samples.

The DNA of the CDR3 is TGTGCCAGCAGCCCCTCGACTAGCGGGGAAAGCACAGATACGCAGTATTTT. As protein: CASSPSTSGESTDTQYF. The chain combines TRBV7-9 with TRBJ2-3; 11 positions match TRBD2. CDR1 is SEHNR, CDR2 FQNEAQ, per germline (reference sequence). This CDR3 region has 17 residues. The trim removed 5 bases at V and 0 bases at J, leaving 7 bases unmatched.